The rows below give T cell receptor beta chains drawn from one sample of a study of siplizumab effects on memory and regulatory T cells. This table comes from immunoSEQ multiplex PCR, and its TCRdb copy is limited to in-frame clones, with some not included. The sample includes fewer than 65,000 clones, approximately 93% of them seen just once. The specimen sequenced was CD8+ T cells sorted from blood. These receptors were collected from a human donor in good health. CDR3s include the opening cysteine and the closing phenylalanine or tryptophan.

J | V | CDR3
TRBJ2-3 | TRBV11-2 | CASSPNVDTQYF
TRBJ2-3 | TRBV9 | CASSVQGAGTDTQYF
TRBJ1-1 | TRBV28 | CASSFRGWNTEAFF
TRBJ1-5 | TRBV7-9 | CASSSISVGTGNQPQHF
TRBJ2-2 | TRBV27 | CASHGAVAAPNTGELFF
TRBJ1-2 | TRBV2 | CANTGGSMGYGYTF
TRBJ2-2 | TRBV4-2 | CASSQDTGELFF
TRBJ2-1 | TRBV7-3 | CASSLSPPGLNEQFF
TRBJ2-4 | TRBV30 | CAWKGQWANIQYF
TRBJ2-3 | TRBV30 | CAWSGIETRNNTDTQYF
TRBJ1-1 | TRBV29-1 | CSVPQGMNTEAFF
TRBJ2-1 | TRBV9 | CASSTTGGQGGRTYNEQFF
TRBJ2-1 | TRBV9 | CASSSPGGLAGGRVGNEQFF
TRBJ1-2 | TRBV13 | CASSFRGRGNYGYTF
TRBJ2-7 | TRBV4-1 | CASSPRPSGGVSYEQYF
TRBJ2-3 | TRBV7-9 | CASSLAPSTDTQYF
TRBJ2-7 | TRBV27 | CASSLGTAYEQYF
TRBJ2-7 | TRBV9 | CASSAGTSGLYEQYF
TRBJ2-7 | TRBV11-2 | CASSPWGGSLAEQYF
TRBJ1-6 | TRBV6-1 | CASSDRGLSSYNSPLHF
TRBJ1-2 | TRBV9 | CASSVNDRALYDGYTF
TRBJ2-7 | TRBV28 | CASSLPLAGVSYEQYF
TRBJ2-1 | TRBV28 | CASSPGQGAYEQFF
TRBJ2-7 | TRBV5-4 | CASSSYARTGYEQYF
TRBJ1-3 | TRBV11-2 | CASRTYRSSGNTIYF
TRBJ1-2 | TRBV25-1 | CASSETGSGYTF
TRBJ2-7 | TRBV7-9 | CASSFAGSSYEQYF
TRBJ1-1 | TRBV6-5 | CASSYSATGGTEAFF
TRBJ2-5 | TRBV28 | CASSETSGRTGETQYF
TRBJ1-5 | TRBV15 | CATSRGPGQGARGSNQPQHF
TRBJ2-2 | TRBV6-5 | CASSGDRGRELFF
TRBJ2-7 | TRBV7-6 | CASSLTLAGGPNSASEQYF
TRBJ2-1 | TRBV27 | CASSFGRSYNEQFF
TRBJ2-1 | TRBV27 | CASSIGLAGNEQFF
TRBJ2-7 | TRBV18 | CASSPGLASSYEQYF
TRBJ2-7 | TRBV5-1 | CASSLGTGYEQYF
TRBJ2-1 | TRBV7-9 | CASSRVGGTYNEQFF
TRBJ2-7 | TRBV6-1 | CASIDGVGPLYEQYF
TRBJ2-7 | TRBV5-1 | CASSPRGDNSYEQYF
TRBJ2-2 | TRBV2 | CASRGHRGKTGELFF
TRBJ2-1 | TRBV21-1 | CASSKAVRVFRFF
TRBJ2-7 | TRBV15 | CATSRDLGLAYEQYF
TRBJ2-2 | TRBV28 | CASSSKLAGVLHTGELFF
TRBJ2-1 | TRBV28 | CASSLRDAEDEQFF
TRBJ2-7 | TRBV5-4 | CASSLEGSVSEQYF
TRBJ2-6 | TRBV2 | CAGHRAGANVLTF
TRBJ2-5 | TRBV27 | CASSLFSWETQYF
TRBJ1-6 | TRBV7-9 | CASSSTGLSSYNSPLHF
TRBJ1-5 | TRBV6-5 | CASGYNQPQHF
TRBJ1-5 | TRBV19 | CASSIKADNQPQHF
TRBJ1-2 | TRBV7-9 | CASSPLLGNPYGYTF
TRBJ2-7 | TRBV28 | CASSWDYKAYEQYF
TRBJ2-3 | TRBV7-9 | CASSFSGGDTDTQYF
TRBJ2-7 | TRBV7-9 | CASSPGQGYEQYF
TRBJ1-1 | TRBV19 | CASSIQGGTEAFF
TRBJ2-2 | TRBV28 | CASSFPTRPTGELFF